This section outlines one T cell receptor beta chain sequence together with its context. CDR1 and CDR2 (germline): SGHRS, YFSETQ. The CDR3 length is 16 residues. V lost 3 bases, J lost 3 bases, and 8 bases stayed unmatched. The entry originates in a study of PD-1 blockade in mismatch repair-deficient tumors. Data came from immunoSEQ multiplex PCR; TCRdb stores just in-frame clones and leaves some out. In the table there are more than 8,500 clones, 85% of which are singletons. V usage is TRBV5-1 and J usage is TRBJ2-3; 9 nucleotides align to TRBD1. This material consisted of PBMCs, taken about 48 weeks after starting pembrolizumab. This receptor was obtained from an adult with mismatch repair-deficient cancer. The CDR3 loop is CASSSHTQGATDTQYF. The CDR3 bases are TGCGCCAGCAGCTCCCACACACAGGGGGCGACAGATACGCAGTATTTT.